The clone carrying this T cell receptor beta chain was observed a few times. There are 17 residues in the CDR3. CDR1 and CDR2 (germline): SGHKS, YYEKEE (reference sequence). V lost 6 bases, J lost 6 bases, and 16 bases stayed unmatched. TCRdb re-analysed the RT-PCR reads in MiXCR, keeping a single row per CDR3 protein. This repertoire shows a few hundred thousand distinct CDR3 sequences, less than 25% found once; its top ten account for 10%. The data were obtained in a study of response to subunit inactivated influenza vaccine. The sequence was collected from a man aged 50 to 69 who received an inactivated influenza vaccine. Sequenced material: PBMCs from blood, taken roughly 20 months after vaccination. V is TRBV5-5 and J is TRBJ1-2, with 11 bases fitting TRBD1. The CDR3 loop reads CASNTDRGRLESHGYTF. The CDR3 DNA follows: TGTGCCAGCAACACGGACAGGGGGCGGCTTGAATCCCATGGCTACACCTTC.